Listed below are T cell receptor beta chains from one sample, sequenced in a study of OX40 agonist ivuxolimab in advanced cancers. This table comes from immunoSEQ multiplex PCR, and its TCRdb copy is limited to in-frame clones, with some not included. The profile shows approximately 70,000 clones, around 90% of them singletons. The source material was CD4+ or CD8+ T cells sorted from blood, sampled in a trial of the OX40 agonist ivuxolimab. These receptors were obtained from an adult with an advanced solid tumor such as melanoma, head and neck, liver or kidney cancer. Both conserved end residues are part of each CDR3. Fields, in order: D gene, clone size, J gene, V gene, CDR3 protein, CDR3 DNA. The D gene is left open where the match is weak. Rows may omit the clone size; those that give it use once, few, many or a size class.

TRBD2 | . | TRBJ2-3 | TRBV27 | CASRRGLAAVDTQYF | TGTGCCAGCAGGAGGGGACTAGCGGCCGTAGATACGCAGTATTTT
. | . | TRBJ1-4 | TRBV30 | CAWSPGTSATNEKLFF | TGTGCCTGGAGTCCCGGGACGTCAGCAACTAATGAAAAACTGTTTTTT
. | . | TRBJ1-1 | TRBV27 | CASSFGGARPSEAFF | TGTGCCAGCAGTTTCGGTGGGGCAAGGCCGTCAGAAGCTTTCTTT
TRBD2 | . | TRBJ2-2 | TRBV7-9 | CASSLALAGGPVAGELFF | TGTGCCAGCAGCTTAGCTCTAGCGGGAGGGCCTGTCGCCGGGGAGCTGTTTTTT
. | . | TRBJ1-2 | TRBV10-3 | CAISELAPDYGYTF | TGTGCCATCAGTGAGCTTGCCCCCGACTATGGCTACACCTTC
. | . | TRBJ1-1 | TRBV7-9 | CASSDDEGRTEAFF | TGTGCCAGCAGCGACGACGAGGGGCGCACTGAAGCTTTCTTT
. | . | TRBJ1-3 | TRBV4-1 | CASSPDRSSGNTIYF | TGCGCCAGCAGCCCAGACAGGTCCTCTGGAAACACCATATATTTT
. | . | TRBJ1-3 | TRBV9 | CASSVGGASGNTIYF | TGTGCCAGCAGCGTCGGTGGGGCCTCTGGAAACACCATATATTTT
TRBD2 | . | TRBJ2-5 | TRBV6-1 | CALGTSGNF | TGTGCTCTCGGGACTAGCGGGAACTTC
. | . | TRBJ2-1 | TRBV7-3 | CASSLKAPAWDEQFF | TGTGCCAGCAGCCTAAAGGCCCCTGCATGGGATGAGCAGTTCTTC
. | . | TRBJ1-2 | TRBV6-5 | CASSYSRGPGGGYTF | TGTGCCAGCAGTTACTCGAGAGGTCCAGGCGGGGGCTACACCTTC
. | . | TRBJ2-3 | TRBV7-2 | CASSFIEGITDTQYF | TGTGCCAGCAGCTTTATAGAGGGGATCACAGATACGCAGTATTTT
. | . | TRBJ2-1 | TRBV27 | CASAGPNNEQFF | TGTGCCAGCGCCGGGCCCAACAATGAGCAGTTCTTC
. | . | TRBJ1-2 | TRBV27 | CASSLGPAYGYTF | TGTGCCAGCAGTTTAGGGCCTGCCTATGGCTACACCTTC
. | few | TRBJ2-1 | TRBV19 | CASSIAGKSSYNEQFF | TGTGCCAGTAGTATAGCGGGGAAGAGCTCCTACAATGAGCAGTTCTTC
. | . | TRBJ1-2 | TRBV21-1 | CASSKDCRYHYGYTF | TGTGCCAGCAGCAAAGATTGCCGGTACCACTATGGCTACACCTTC
. | . | TRBJ1-4 | TRBV4-2 | CASSQGATNEKLFF | TGTGCCAGCAGCCAGGGGGCAACTAATGAAAAACTGTTTTTT